This note documents a single T cell receptor beta chain sequence. Original data processing: Amplification from reference gene primers served as the basis for estimated nucleated cell counts. Profiled with immunoSEQ multiplex PCR; TCRdb holds only in-frame clones, not every one. The V and J calls and clone size are taken from that table; D and trimming were inferred from the DNA. The table includes roughly 180,000 clones, roughly three quarters detected once. This sample was included in a study of blood T cell repertoires in COVID-19. As for the study in general: The origin of the acute and convalescent COVID-19 samples was the United States, Italy and Spain. PBMCs, B-cell-depleted T cells, or T cells provided the cDNA or gDNA that made up the material.

This CDR3 is built from 14 residues. The ends were cut back, 5 bases at V and 6 bases at J, with 14 bases in the middle. Germline CDR1 is SGHTA and CDR2 is FQGTGA. V is TRBV7-3 and J is TRBJ2-1; tentatively, D is TRBD2 (7 bases). Material for sequencing was peripheral blood. The TCR comes from a woman aged 45-59 years with active or convalescent COVID-19. The CDR3 spells CASSVRGTTNEQFF. For the CDR3, the DNA is TGTGCCAGCAGCGTGAGGGGGACTACCAATGAGCAGTTCTTC.